This T cell receptor (beta chain) was identified in a study of blood T cell repertoires in COVID-19. Study as a whole: Acute-phase and convalescent COVID-19 samples originated in the United States, Italy and Spain. Nucleic acid was either cDNA or gDNA, and it came from T cells, B-cell-depleted T cells, or PBMCs.

In the original analysis: Reference gene primer amplification gave nucleated cell count estimates. Clones were sequenced by immunoSEQ multiplex PCR, and TCRdb holds only the in-frame ones, with some missing. V, J and clone size were drawn from that table, and D and trimming were deduced from the DNA. The sample includes roughly 100,000 clones, roughly 76% of them seen just once. V was shortened by 2 bases and J by 0 bases, with 5 bases between the two germline ends. The CDR3 loop spans 14 amino acids. Looked up from germline, CDR1 is SGHTA and CDR2 is FQGNSA. The source is a woman aged 65 to 85 with acute or convalescent COVID-19. What was sequenced was peripheral blood. V gene TRBV7-2 combines with J gene TRBJ2-1; D unclear. The CDR3 nucleotides are TGTGCCAGCAGCTTAAGCGCCTCCTACAATGAGCAGTTCTTC. Translating gives CASSLSASYNEQFF.